Below, 6 T cell receptor beta chains from the same sample are listed, as sequenced in a study of T cells of healthy individuals. TCRdb reprocessed the 5' RACE reads via MiXCR and lists one record per CDR3 protein. The sample consists of about 63,000 distinct CDR3 sequences, around 15% of them appearing once. These receptors were collected from a human donor in good health.

Of note for this clonotype: This may come from a read error, since a much larger clone is one base off. The chain has TRBV2 and TRBJ2-7; D may correspond to TRBD1 or TRBD2 (6 bases each). Germline V CDR1 and CDR2: SNHLY, FYNNEI. This CDR3 contains 15 residues. The ends were cut back, 6 bases at V and 7 bases at J, with 22 bases in the middle. Written as DNA, the CDR3 is TGTGCCAGCAGGAGCGATATGGGACACGGGGGAGAGCAGTACTTC. This sequence encodes CASRSDMGHGGEQYF.

In its sample, this clonotype was seen many times. The V gene is TRBV7-6, the J gene TRBJ2-1; 8 nucleotides align to TRBD2. The CDR3 totals 14 residues. Germline CDR1 reads SGHVS; CDR2 reads FNYEAQ. With V trimmed by 5 bases and J by 6 bases, 6 bases remained unmatched. CDR3 in DNA: TGTGCCAGCAGCATTGCTGGGACTAGCAATGAGCAGTTCTTC. This gives the protein CASSIAGTSNEQFF.

A few counts support this clonotype. This sequence joins TRBV6-2 or TRBV6-3 and TRBJ2-7, with 8 bases identical to TRBD1. Trimming removed 5 bases from V and 6 bases from J; junction bases left unmatched: 3. The germline V gene has CDR1 MNHEY and CDR2 SVGEGT. The CDR3 contains 12 residues. The CDR3 DNA reads TGTGCCAGCAGTCGACAGGGGAGCGAGCAGTACTTC. Amino acids: CASSRQGSEQYF.

In nucleotides, the CDR3 is TGTGCCAGCAGCCTAACCGGGACTACAACCCACAATGAGCAGTTCTTC. Its translation is CASSLTGTTTHNEQFF. The gene calls are TRBV7-8 and TRBJ2-1, with 7 positions matching TRBD2. Trimming took 5 bases from V and 5 from J; bases not matched to a gene: 12. Germline V gene data show CDR1 as SGHVS and CDR2 as FQNEAQ. The CDR3 extends over 16 amino acids.

The chain uses TRBV27 and TRBJ2-1; perhaps D is TRBD1 or TRBD2 (5 bases each). V was shortened by 6 bases and J by 0 bases, with 15 bases between the two germline ends. The CDR3 loop spans 16 amino acids. Germline values: CDR1 MNHEY, CDR2 SMNVEV (reference sequence). CDR3 region: CASRRGTWSSYNEQFF. The CDR3 coding sequence is TGTGCCAGCAGACGTGGGACCTGGAGCTCCTACAATGAGCAGTTCTTC.

The chain recombines TRBV7-8 with TRBJ2-3, with 13 bases matching TRBD2. The trim removed 2 bases at V and 2 bases at J, leaving 13 bases unmatched. Per germline, CDR1 SGHVS and CDR2 FQNEAQ. CDR3 length: 20 residues. This CDR3 reads CASSLYPGLAGTPNTDTQYF. For the CDR3, the DNA is TGTGCCAGCAGCTTATATCCGGGACTAGCGGGGACTCCCAACACAGATACGCAGTATTTT.